The entry below gives a single T cell receptor (beta chain) sequence along with its context. This sample was taken from a study of blood T cell repertoires in COVID-19. Study in general: COVID-19 samples from acute and convalescent phases originated in the United States, Italy and Spain.

V lost 5 bases, J lost 4 bases, and 6 bases stayed unmatched. CDR3 length: 15 residues. Germline loops: CDR1 SGHTA, CDR2 FQGNSA. Method: immunoSEQ multiplex PCR; TCRdb's copy keeps in-frame clones and lacks some. The sample lists about 400,000 clones, 85% to 90% occurring once. V is TRBV7-2 and J is TRBJ1-5; 9 bases are shared with TRBD1. The sequence derives from a human donor in a cohort sampled during active COVID-19. The sample comprised peripheral blood. CDR3 nucleotide sequence: TGTGCCAGCAGCGCCTCCGGGACAGGGAATCAGCCCCAGCATTTT. Protein: CASSASGTGNQPQHF.